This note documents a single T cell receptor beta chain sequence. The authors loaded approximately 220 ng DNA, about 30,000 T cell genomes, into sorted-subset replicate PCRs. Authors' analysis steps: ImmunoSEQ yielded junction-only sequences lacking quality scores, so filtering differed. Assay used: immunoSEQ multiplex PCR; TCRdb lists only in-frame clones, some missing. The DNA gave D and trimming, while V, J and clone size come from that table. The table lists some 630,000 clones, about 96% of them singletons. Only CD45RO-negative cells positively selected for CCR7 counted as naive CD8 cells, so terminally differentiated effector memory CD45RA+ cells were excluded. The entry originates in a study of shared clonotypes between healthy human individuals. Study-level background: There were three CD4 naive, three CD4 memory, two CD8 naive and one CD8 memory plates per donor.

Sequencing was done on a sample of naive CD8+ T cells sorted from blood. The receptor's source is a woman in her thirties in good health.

The CDR3 here is CASSQWTSGINEQFF. CDR3 in DNA: TGTGCCAGCAGCCAGTGGACTAGCGGGATCAATGAGCAGTTCTTC. The gene calls are TRBV7-2 and TRBJ2-1, with 12 positions matching TRBD2. J was trimmed by 6 bases and V by 5 bases; bases with no gene match: 5. This CDR3 is built from 15 residues. The germline V gene encodes CDR1 SGHTA and CDR2 FQGNSA.